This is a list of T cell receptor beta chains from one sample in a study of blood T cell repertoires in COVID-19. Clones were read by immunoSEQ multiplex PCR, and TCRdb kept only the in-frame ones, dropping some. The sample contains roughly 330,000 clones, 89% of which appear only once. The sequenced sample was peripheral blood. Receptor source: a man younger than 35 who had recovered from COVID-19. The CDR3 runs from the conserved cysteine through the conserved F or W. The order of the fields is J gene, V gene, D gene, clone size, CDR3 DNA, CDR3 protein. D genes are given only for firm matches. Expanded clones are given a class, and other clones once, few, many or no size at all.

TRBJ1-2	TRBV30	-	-	TGTGCCTGGAGGGCAGATCCCAACTATGGCTACACCTTC	CAWRADPNYGYTF
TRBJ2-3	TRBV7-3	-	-	TGTGCCAGCAGCTTAACTGGGGGGGCCACAGATACGCAGTATTTT	CASSLTGGATDTQYF
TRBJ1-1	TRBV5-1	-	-	TGCGCCAGCAGCTTGGCATCCGGGACACTAAACACTGAAGCTTTCTTT	CASSLASGTLNTEAFF
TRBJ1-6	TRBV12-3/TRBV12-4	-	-	TGTGCCAGCAGCTTTTGGGAGGGATCACCCCTCCACTTT	CASSFWEGSPLHF
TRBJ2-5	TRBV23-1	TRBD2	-	TGCGCCAGCAGTCACCCGGCGGGTACTCGGAGCGGGAGCGGAGCGAGGGAGACCCAGTACTTC	CASSHPAGTRSGSGARETQYF
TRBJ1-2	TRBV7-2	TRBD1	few	TGTGCCAGCAGCTTGCTCAGGGGGCGTGACTATGGCTACACCTTC	CASSLLRGRDYGYTF
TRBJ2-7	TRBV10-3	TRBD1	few	TGTGCCATCAGTGGCCCGGGCAAGGACAGGGTAGGGGAGCAGTACTTC	CAISGPGKDRVGEQYF
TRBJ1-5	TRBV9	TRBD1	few	TGTGCCAGCAGCTTAGGGGGCCCAGATAGCAATCAGCCCCAGCATTTT	CASSLGGPDSNQPQHF
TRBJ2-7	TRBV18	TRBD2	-	TGTGCCAGCTCACCGTCGCTAGCGGGAGGTTCCTACGAGCAGTACTTC	CASSPSLAGGSYEQYF
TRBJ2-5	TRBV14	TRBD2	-	TGTGCCAGCAGCCAAGAGTCTAGCGGGAGAATGGGGGGAGAGACCCAGTACTTC	CASSQESSGRMGGETQYF
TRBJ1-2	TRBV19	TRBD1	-	TGTGCCAGTAGTCTCGGACAGGCAGGCTATGGCTACACCTTC	CASSLGQAGYGYTF
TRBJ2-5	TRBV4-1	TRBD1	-	TGCGCCAGCAGCCAATCTGGGACAGTTCAAGAGACCCAGTACTTC	CASSQSGTVQETQYF
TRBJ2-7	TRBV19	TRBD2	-	TGTGCCAGTAGTAAATTGGGAACTAGCGCGTTCTACGAGCAGTACTTC	CASSKLGTSAFYEQYF
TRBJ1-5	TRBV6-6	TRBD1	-	TGTGCCAGCACTTTACAGGGGCTCCTCAATCAGCCCCAGCATTTT	CASTLQGLLNQPQHF
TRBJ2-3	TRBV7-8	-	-	TGTGCCAGCAGCTTGGCTAGCACAGATACGCAGTATTTT	CASSLASTDTQYF
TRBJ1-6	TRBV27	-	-	TGTGCCAGCAGCCTAGAGGCACAGGGTTATAATTCACCCCTCCACTTT	CASSLEAQGYNSPLHF
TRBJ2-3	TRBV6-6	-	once	TGTGCCAGCAGTTTACTGGGGCGGGGAGATACGCAGTATTTT	CASSLLGRGDTQYF
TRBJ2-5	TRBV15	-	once	TGTGCCACCAGCAGAGGGCTGTACCAAGAGACCCAGTACTTC	CATSRGLYQETQYF
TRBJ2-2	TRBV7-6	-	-	TGTGCCAGCAGCTTGACCAGGCGTGAGAACACCGGGGAGCTGTTTTTT	CASSLTRRENTGELFF
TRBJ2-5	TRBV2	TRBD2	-	TGTGCCAGCAGTGTGACTAGCTCTGGTAGGGAGACCCAGTACTTC	CASSVTSSGRETQYF
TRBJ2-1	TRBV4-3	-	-	TGCGCCAGCAGCCACCTCCACAATGAGCAGTTCTTC	CASSHLHNEQFF
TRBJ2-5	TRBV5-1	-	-	TGCGCCAGCAGCTACCCGGACGCGGGAATGGGCCAGTACTTC	CASSYPDAGMGQYF
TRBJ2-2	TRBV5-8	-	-	TGTGCCAGCGCCGCCGGGACTCAAACCGGGGAGCTGTTTTTT	CASAAGTQTGELFF
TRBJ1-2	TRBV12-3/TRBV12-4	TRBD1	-	TGTGCCAGCACCCCCGGACAGGGGAGATACACCTTC	CASTPGQGRYTF
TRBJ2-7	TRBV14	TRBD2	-	TGTGCCAGCAGCCAAACAGCGGGATGGTTCGAGCAGTACTTC	CASSQTAGWFEQYF
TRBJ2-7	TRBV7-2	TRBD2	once	TGTGCCAGCAGCCAACTAGCGAGATCCTACGAGCAGTACTTC	CASSQLARSYEQYF
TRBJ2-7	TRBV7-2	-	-	TGTGCCAGCAGCTTACCCGGGACTCCCTACGAGCAGTACTTC	CASSLPGTPYEQYF
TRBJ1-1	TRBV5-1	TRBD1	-	TGCGCCAGCAGCTTGGAGCTTGTCGGGACAGGGGGCACTGAAGCTTTCTTT	CASSLELVGTGGTEAFF
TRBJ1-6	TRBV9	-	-	TGTGCCAGCAGCGTCGCTCAGGGAGGACCCCTCCACTTT	CASSVAQGGPLHF
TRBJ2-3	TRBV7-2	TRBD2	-	TGTGCCAGCAGCTTAGCGTCGGCGGGGGGAGATACGCAGTATTTT	CASSLASAGGDTQYF
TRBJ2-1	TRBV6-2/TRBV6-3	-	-	TGTGCCAGCAGTCCCGTACTAGGACACAATGAGCAGTTCTTC	CASSPVLGHNEQFF
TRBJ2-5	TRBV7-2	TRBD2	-	TGTGCCAGCAGCTATCAGCGGGGGGGTCCGGAGACCCAGTACTTC	CASSYQRGGPETQYF
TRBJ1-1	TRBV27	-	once	TGTGCCAGCAGTTTTACCAGGGATTGGGTGAACACTGAAGCTTTCTTT	CASSFTRDWVNTEAFF
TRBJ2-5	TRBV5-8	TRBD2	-	TGTGCCAGCAGCTCCGCTGAGCGGGAGATGCGAGAGACCCAGTACTTC	CASSSAEREMRETQYF
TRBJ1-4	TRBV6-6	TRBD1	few	TGTGCCAGCAGTTACGGGACAGGGGAAAAACTGTTTTTT	CASSYGTGEKLFF
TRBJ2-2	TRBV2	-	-	TGTGCCAGCAGTGAACTGGGGGCCCAGTCCACCGGGGAGCTGTTTTTT	CASSELGAQSTGELFF
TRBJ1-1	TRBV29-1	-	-	TGCAGCGTTGAACAGGGCACTGAAGCTTTCTTT	CSVEQGTEAFF
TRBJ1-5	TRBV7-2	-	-	TGTGCCAGCAGCTTAGAGGTGGGCCTTAGCAATCAGCCCCAGCATTTT	CASSLEVGLSNQPQHF
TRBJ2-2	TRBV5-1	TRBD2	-	TGCGCCAGCAGCTCACTCGGGGGGAACGCCGGGGAGCTGTTTTTT	CASSSLGGNAGELFF
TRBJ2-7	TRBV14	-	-	TGTGCCAGCAGCCAAGTGAACGGGACACCTCCTATGGGGACCTACGGGCAGTACTTC	CASSQVNGTPPMGTYGQYF
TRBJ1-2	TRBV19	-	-	TGTGCCAGTAGAGCCTATGGGGGAGGGGGAAACTATGGCTACACCTTC	CASRAYGGGGNYGYTF
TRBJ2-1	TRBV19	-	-	TGTGCCAGTAGTATCTTGGGTACGGCGGGCAAGCAGTTCTTC	CASSILGTAGKQFF
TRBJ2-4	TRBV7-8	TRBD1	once	TGTGCCAGCACCCCGAAGAGACAGGGGTTAGCCAAAAACATTCAGTACTTC	CASTPKRQGLAKNIQYF
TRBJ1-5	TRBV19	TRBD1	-	TGTGCCAGTAGTTCCGGACAGGGGGCTTGGAATCAGCCCCAGCATTTT	CASSSGQGAWNQPQHF
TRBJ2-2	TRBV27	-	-	TGTGCCAGCAGTTTAAGACAGCTCTCGTCCACCGGGGAGCTGTTTTTT	CASSLRQLSSTGELFF
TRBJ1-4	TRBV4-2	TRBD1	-	TGTGCCAGCAGCCATAGCACAATACAGGGGTTGCCTGAAAAACTGTTTTTT	CASSHSTIQGLPEKLFF
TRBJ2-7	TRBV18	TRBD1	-	TGTGCCAGCTCACAACTCCCAGGACAGGGGGCCTACTACGAGCAGTACTTC	CASSQLPGQGAYYEQYF